This entry concerns a single TCR beta chain. Clinical histories supplied by participants themselves formed the basis of cohort assignment. Per the authors' pipeline: Researchers report that nucleated cell counts were estimated from reference gene primer amplification. Assay used: immunoSEQ multiplex PCR; TCRdb lists only in-frame clones, some missing. The DNA gave D and trimming, while V, J and clone size come from that table. The data hold about 360,000 clones, with about 89% observed a single time. The sample comes from a study of blood T cell repertoires in COVID-19. Overall study context: Sample material is recorded as cDNA or gDNA derived from T cells, B-cell-depleted T cells, or PBMCs.

The CDR3 consists of 16 residues. Germline V gives CDR1 MGHRA, CDR2 YSYEKL. The trim removed 4 bases at V and 8 bases at J, leaving 13 bases unmatched. The sample consisted of PBMCs or T cells enriched from blood (not recorded which). The chain employs TRBV4-1 and TRBJ1-4, with 7 bases aligning to TRBD1. The source of this sequence is a man aged 30-40 years who had recovered from COVID-19. The CDR3 region has the DNA TGCGCCAGCAGCCCCAAGGGGGACAGTCGGTCCGAAAAACTGTTTTTT. This encodes CASSPKGDSRSEKLFF.